The sequence of this TCR beta chain was determined in a study of OX40 agonist ivuxolimab in advanced cancers. Overall study context: Dose-escalation patients had hepatocellular carcinoma, melanoma, renal cell or head and neck cancer. Patients with prior anti-PD-1, anti-PD-L1 or anti-CTLA-4 therapy were eligible; approximately 40% had some. Study-wide results and limits: More expanded clones were seen, on average, in CD8+ T cells than in CD4+.

Method: immunoSEQ multiplex PCR; TCRdb's copy keeps in-frame clones and lacks some. Among about 76,000 clones listed, around 84% were seen once. Notes on this clone: Its antigen is unknown.

This CDR3 region has 15 residues. Per germline, CDR1 SGDLS and CDR2 YYNGEE. The ends were cut back, 0 bases at V and 2 bases at J, with 11 bases in the middle. Blood got drawn at baseline, again on cycle 4 day 1, and then on cycle 7 day 1. The chain uses TRBV9 and TRBJ1-1, with D possibly matching TRBD1 (5 bases). Sequenced material: CD4+ or CD8+ T cells sorted from blood, taken in a trial of the OX40 agonist ivuxolimab. The TCR sequence derives from an adult with an advanced solid tumor such as melanoma, head and neck, liver or kidney cancer. The CDR3 bases are TGTGCCAGCAGCGTAGAGGCAGGGTCAAACACTGAAGCTTTCTTT. Translation: CASSVEAGSNTEAFF. Filled out from reference TRBV9 and TRBJ1-1, the complete variable domain reads DSGVTQTPKHLITATGQRVTLRCSPRSGDLSVYWYQQSLDQGLQFLIQYYNGEERAKGNILERFSAQQFPDLHSELNLSSLELGDSALYFCASSVEAGSNTEAFFGQGTRLTVV.